The entry below gives a single T cell receptor beta chain sequence along with its context. Assay used: immunoSEQ multiplex PCR; TCRdb lists only in-frame clones, some missing. The sample gives about 130,000 clones, roughly 83% of which show up once; over 9% is in the top ten. Study members were between 18 and 89 years old and lived in some 22 US regions. This entry is derived from a study of blood T cell repertoires in COVID-19. This CDR3 is 14 amino acids long. V was pared by 5 bases and J by 2 bases, with 12 bases between. The germline V gene encodes CDR1 LNHDA and CDR2 SQIVND (reference sequence). The TCR originated in a man aged 45-65 years who had recovered from COVID-19. Sequencing input: PBMCs or T cells enriched from blood (not recorded which). This sequence joins TRBV19 and TRBJ2-5; no clear D. CDR3 nucleotides: TGTGCCAGTAGTTCCTCCGGGTTTCAAGAGACCCAGTACTTC. Encoded protein: CASSSSGFQETQYF.